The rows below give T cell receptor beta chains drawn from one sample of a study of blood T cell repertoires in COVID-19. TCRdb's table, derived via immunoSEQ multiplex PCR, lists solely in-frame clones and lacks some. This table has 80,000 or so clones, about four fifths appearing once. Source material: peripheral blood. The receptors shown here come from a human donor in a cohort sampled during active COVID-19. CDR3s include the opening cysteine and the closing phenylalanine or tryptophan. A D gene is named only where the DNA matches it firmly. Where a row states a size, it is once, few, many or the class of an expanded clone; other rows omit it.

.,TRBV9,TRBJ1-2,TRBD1,CASSVVGQGFGYTF,TGTGCCAGCAGCGTAGTGGGACAGGGGTTTGGCTACACCTTC
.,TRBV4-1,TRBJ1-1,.,CASSQNTGHTEAFF,TGCGCCAGCAGCCAAAACACAGGGCACACTGAAGCTTTCTTT
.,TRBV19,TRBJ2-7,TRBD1,CASSVGQGAGEQYF,TGTGCCAGTAGTGTTGGACAGGGGGCAGGGGAGCAGTACTTC
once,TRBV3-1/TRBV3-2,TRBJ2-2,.,CASSHRGIFTGELFF,TGTGCCAGCAGCCATAGGGGGATCTTCACCGGGGAGCTGTTTTTT
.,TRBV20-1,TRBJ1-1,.,CSARNREAFF,TGCAGTGCTAGAAACAGGGAAGCTTTCTTT
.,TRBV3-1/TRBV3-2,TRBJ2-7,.,CASRYGQSYEQYF,TGTGCCAGCAGATACGGACAGTCCTACGAGCAGTACTTC
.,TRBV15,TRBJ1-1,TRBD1,CATRLRTGERGEAFF,TGTGCCACCAGATTAAGGACAGGCGAACGTGGGGAAGCTTTCTTT
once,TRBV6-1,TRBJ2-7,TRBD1,CASSEPWGDRGLNEQYF,TGTGCCAGCAGTGAACCTTGGGGGGACAGGGGGTTGAACGAGCAGTACTTC
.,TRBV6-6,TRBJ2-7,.,CASCQGPPYEQYF,TGTGCCAGCTGCCAGGGGCCACCCTACGAGCAGTACTTC
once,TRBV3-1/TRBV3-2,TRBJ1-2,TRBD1,CASSPEIDRGYGYTF,TGTGCCAGCAGCCCGGAGATTGACAGGGGCTATGGCTACACCTTC
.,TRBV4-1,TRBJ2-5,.,CASSQNPREGETQYF,TGCGCCAGCAGCCAAAACCCCAGGGAAGGGGAGACCCAGTACTTC
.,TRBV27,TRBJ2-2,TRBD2,CASSFSGGAWTGELFF,TGTGCCAGCAGTTTTTCGGGGGGGGCCTGGACCGGGGAGCTGTTTTTT
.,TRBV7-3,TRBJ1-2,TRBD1,CASSKEGQVYGYTF,TGTGCCAGCAGTAAAGAAGGACAGGTCTATGGCTACACCTTC
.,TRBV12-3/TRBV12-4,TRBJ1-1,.,CASSPDTEAFF,TGTGCCAGCAGTCCGGACACTGAAGCTTTCTTT
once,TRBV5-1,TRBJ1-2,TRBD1,CASSLTGGAYGYTF,TGCGCCAGCAGCTTGACAGGGGGCGCGTATGGCTACACCTTC
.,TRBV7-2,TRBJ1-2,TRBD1,CASTLSRDRVNYGYTF,TGTGCCAGCACCCTTTCCCGGGACAGGGTTAACTATGGCTACACCTTC
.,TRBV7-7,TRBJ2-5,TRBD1,CASSARQGFGETQYF,TGTGCTAGCAGCGCGAGACAGGGGTTTGGGGAGACCCAGTACTTC
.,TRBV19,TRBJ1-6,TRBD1,CASSNGDSNYNSPLHF,TGTGCCAGTAGTAACGGGGACAGCAATTATAATTCACCCCTCCACTTT
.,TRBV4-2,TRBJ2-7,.,CASSQDSRQFNYEQYF,TGTGCCAGCAGCCAAGATTCGCGGCAGTTTAACTACGAGCAGTACTTC
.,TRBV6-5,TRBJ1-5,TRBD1,CASRTGVRGNQPQHF,TGTGCCAGCAGGACAGGGGTTAGGGGCAATCAGCCCCAGCATTTT
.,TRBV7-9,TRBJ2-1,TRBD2,CASSLTLTSGYNEQFF,TGTGCCAGCAGCCTCACATTGACTAGCGGATACAATGAGCAGTTCTTC
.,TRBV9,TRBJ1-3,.,CASSPPSGNTIYF,TGTGCCAGCAGCCCTCCCTCTGGAAACACCATATATTTT
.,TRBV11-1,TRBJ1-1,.,CASSPNSAEAFF,TGTGCCAGCAGCCCAAATAGCGCTGAAGCTTTCTTT
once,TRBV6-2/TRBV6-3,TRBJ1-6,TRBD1,CASSGQVNNSPLHF,TGTGCCAGCAGTGGACAGGTTAATAATTCACCCCTCCACTTT
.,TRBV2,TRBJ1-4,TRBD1,CASSALEDRGANEKLFF,TGTGCCAGCAGTGCCCTAGAGGACAGGGGAGCTAATGAAAAACTGTTTTTT
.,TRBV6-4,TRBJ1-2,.,CASSDSAGNYGYTF,TGTGCCAGCAGTGACTCGGCAGGAAACTATGGCTACACCTTC
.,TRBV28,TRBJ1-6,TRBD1,CASSNGQGNNSPLHF,TGTGCCAGCAGTAATGGACAGGGAAATAATTCACCCCTCCACTTT
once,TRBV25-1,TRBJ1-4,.,CASTGSRQRNEKLFF,TGTGCCAGCACCGGATCGCGACAGAGAAATGAAAAACTGTTTTTT
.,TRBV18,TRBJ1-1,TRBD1,CASSPPDRGRTEAFF,TGTGCCAGCTCACCCCCCGACAGGGGTCGGACTGAAGCTTTCTTT
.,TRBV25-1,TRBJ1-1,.,CASSESGQPNTEAFF,TGTGCCAGCAGTGAATCTGGGCAGCCGAACACTGAAGCTTTCTTT
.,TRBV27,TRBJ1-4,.,CASSLGDRGGNEKLFF,TGTGCCAGCAGTTTAGGTGACCGGGGAGGTAATGAAAAACTGTTTTTT
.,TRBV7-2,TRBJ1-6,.,CASSLWVGGYNSPLHF,TGTGCCAGCAGCTTATGGGTGGGGGGGTATAATTCACCCCTCCACTTT
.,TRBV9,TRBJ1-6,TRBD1,CASNFGQGSPLHF,TGTGCCAGCAACTTCGGACAGGGATCACCCCTCCACTTT
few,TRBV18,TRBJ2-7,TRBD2,CASSPGGGTNYEQYF,TGTGCCAGCTCACCTGGCGGGGGGACGAACTACGAGCAGTACTTC
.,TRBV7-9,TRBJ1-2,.,CASSREGVWGYTF,TGTGCCAGCAGCCGGGAGGGAGTCTGGGGCTACACCTTC
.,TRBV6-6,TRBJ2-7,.,CASSYSQSYEQYF,TGTGCCAGCAGTTACTCACAGTCCTACGAGCAGTACTTC
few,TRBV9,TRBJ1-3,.,CASHRGADSGNTIYF,TGTGCCAGCCACCGCGGGGCCGACTCTGGAAACACCATATATTTT
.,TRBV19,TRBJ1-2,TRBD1,CASSTDRGFNYGYTF,TGTGCCAGTAGTACCGACAGGGGGTTTAACTATGGCTACACCTTC
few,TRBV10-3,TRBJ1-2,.,CAISEQVPNYGYTF,TGTGCCATCAGTGAGCAGGTCCCAAACTATGGCTACACCTTC